A selection of T cell receptor beta chains follows, all from one sample in a study of regulatory T cells in long-lasting Graves disease. TCRdb passed the multiplex PCR reads through MiXCR, listing each CDR3 protein once. The sample yields 350,000 to 450,000 distinct CDR3 sequences, approximately 15% seen once. Another study also made use of these data, one on T cells in Graves' hyperthyroidism and ophthalmopathy.

The sequences come from peripheral blood mononuclear cells (PBMCs), collected at new diagnosis, from a patient treated with antithyroid drugs. These receptor sequences come from a middle-aged man with Graves disease. CDR3s include the opening cysteine and the closing phenylalanine or tryptophan. For some rows the clone size is stated as once, few or many, or as a class when expanded; others skip it.

abundance: few; v_gene: TRBV6-1; j_gene: TRBJ2-5; CDR3aa: CASSIALGSETQYF
abundance: once; v_gene: TRBV18; j_gene: TRBJ1-5; CDR3aa: CASSAPGTDHQPQHF
abundance: NA; v_gene: TRBV20-1; j_gene: TRBJ2-5; CDR3aa: CSARSFVLGPSETQYF
abundance: few; v_gene: TRBV12-5; j_gene: TRBJ2-1; CDR3aa: CASGLVESEQFF
abundance: few; v_gene: TRBV11-3; j_gene: TRBJ1-3; CDR3aa: CASSHRSNGNTIYF
abundance: NA; v_gene: TRBV7-9; j_gene: TRBJ2-3; CDR3aa: CASSPSTSGVRDTQYF
abundance: many; v_gene: TRBV5-1; j_gene: TRBJ2-5; CDR3aa: CASSLRTKQETQYF
abundance: many; v_gene: TRBV10-3; j_gene: TRBJ2-3; CDR3aa: CAISDAGTGRTDTQYF
abundance: NA; v_gene: TRBV2; j_gene: TRBJ2-1; CDR3aa: CASSDGTGERGFYNEQFF
abundance: many; v_gene: TRBV3-1; j_gene: TRBJ2-7; CDR3aa: CASSQDRGGYEQYF
abundance: many; v_gene: TRBV12-3/TRBV12-4; j_gene: TRBJ1-2; CDR3aa: CASSPVRGANYGYTF
abundance: few; v_gene: TRBV5-1; j_gene: TRBJ2-5; CDR3aa: CASSLGTVSETQYF
abundance: NA; v_gene: TRBV5-1; j_gene: TRBJ2-2; CDR3aa: CASGGDNTGELFF
abundance: many; v_gene: TRBV28; j_gene: TRBJ1-3; CDR3aa: CASSRGNLRGNTIYF
abundance: few; v_gene: TRBV10-3; j_gene: TRBJ2-5; CDR3aa: CAISTQGGETQYF
abundance: NA; v_gene: TRBV5-4; j_gene: TRBJ2-6; CDR3aa: CASSLPLGGTGANVLTF
abundance: many; v_gene: TRBV9; j_gene: TRBJ2-7; CDR3aa: CASSVTQQYF
abundance: many; v_gene: TRBV20-1; j_gene: TRBJ2-3; CDR3aa: CSASAGSTDTQYF
abundance: few; v_gene: TRBV10-1; j_gene: TRBJ2-3; CDR3aa: CASSPQGRGTDTQYF
abundance: NA; v_gene: TRBV5-6; j_gene: TRBJ1-5; CDR3aa: CASSPPRQAGLGNQPQHF
abundance: many; v_gene: TRBV20-1; j_gene: TRBJ1-3; CDR3aa: CSLGPNSGNTIYF
abundance: NA; v_gene: TRBV9; j_gene: TRBJ2-2; CDR3aa: CASSVVRAANTGELFF
abundance: many; v_gene: TRBV5-5; j_gene: TRBJ2-3; CDR3aa: CASTFYFDTQYF
abundance: many; v_gene: TRBV6-1; j_gene: TRBJ1-2; CDR3aa: CASTERADYTF
abundance: NA; v_gene: TRBV29-1; j_gene: TRBJ1-4; CDR3aa: CSVGRDRGEKLFF
abundance: many; v_gene: TRBV28; j_gene: TRBJ2-7; CDR3aa: CASSLGQGSSYEQYF
abundance: NA; v_gene: TRBV12-3/TRBV12-4; j_gene: TRBJ1-2; CDR3aa: CASSADRAGYGYTF
abundance: many; v_gene: TRBV10-1; j_gene: TRBJ2-1; CDR3aa: CASSEYKGSNNEQFF
abundance: many; v_gene: TRBV7-9; j_gene: TRBJ2-2; CDR3aa: CASSLHPGGNTGELFF
abundance: many; v_gene: TRBV28; j_gene: TRBJ1-1; CDR3aa: CASSSPGGPNTEAFF
abundance: many; v_gene: TRBV15; j_gene: TRBJ1-4; CDR3aa: CATSRGQGKLFF
abundance: NA; v_gene: TRBV10-3; j_gene: TRBJ2-5; CDR3aa: CAISESSVETQYF
abundance: few; v_gene: TRBV19; j_gene: TRBJ2-7; CDR3aa: CASADGATRTGTYEQYF